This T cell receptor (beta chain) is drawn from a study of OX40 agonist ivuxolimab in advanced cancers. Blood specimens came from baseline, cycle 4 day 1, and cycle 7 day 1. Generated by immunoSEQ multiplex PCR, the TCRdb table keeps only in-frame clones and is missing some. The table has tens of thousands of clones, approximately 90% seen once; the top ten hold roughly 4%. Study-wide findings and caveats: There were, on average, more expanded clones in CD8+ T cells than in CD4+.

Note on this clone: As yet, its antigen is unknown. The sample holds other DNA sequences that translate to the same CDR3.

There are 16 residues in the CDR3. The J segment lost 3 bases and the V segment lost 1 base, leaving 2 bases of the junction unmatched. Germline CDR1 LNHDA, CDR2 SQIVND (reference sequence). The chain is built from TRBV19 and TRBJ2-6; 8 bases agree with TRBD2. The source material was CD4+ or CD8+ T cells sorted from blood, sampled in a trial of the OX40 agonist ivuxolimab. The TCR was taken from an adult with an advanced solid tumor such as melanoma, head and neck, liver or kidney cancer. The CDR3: CASSIAGGGGANVLTF. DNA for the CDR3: TGTGCCAGTAGTATAGCGGGGGGGGGTGGGGCCAACGTCCTGACTTTC.